Included here is one T cell receptor (beta chain) sequence, with context. Its antigen is not yet known. Base quality data are lacking; no much larger clone is found one base away. These data belong to a study of T-cell reconstitution after alpha-beta-depleted transplantation in children (dated by TCRdb to 2016 to 2017). Notes on the research overall: Using TCR repertoire profiling, the study followed T-cell immune reconstitution in a quantitative way in children after TCRalphabeta/CD19-depleted allogeneic hematopoietic cell transplantation.

Library construction relied on PCR. Sequencing took place on an Illumina HiSeq 2500. To normalize quantification of the TCRbeta repertoire, the TCR libraries were built with molecular barcoding that relied on unique molecular identifiers. TCRdb took the public reads, trimmed them with fastp at Q25, ran MiXCR for clone calling and kept in-frame beta chains. Identical CDR3 protein sequences are pooled into one entry, listed with their most common genes and DNA. The sample has some 590,000 distinct CDR3 sequences on record, roughly 10% of them singletons. About 4% of the sample is taken by the ten largest. Germline trimming: 2 bases from V, 10 bases from J; junction bases outside gene matches: 9. Inclusive of the bounding cysteine and phenylalanine, the CDR3 is 14 residues long. The read is trimmed to its CDR3 DNA, 42 bases read in frame from base 1. In the germline V gene, CDR1 corresponds to SGHRS and CDR2 to YFSETQ.

The sequence joins TRBV5-1 to TRBJ2-1; 7 nucleotides in the junction match TRBD2. The receptor comes from a human donor who donated a stem cell graft to a child with acute myeloid leukemia. The sequencing used PBMCs from the stem cell graft donor, collected from the stem cell graft. The bases read TGCGCCAGCAGCTTCGGGGGAGGGAGGGTCGAGCAGTTCTTC. The resulting protein is CASSFGGGRVEQFF.